This TCR beta chain was recorded in a study of response to subunit inactivated influenza vaccine. Whole-study results and caveats: With each seasonal influenza vaccination, the authors suggested, few new T cells are recruited.

A word on this clonotype: The antigen remains undetermined.

TCRdb itself ran the RT-PCR reads through MiXCR, one entry per CDR3 protein. The data contain 500,000 to 700,000 distinct CDR3 sequences, around 21% of them singletons. The data also belong to a second study, concerning T cells expressing NK-cell markers. This second study says: Beta-chain TCR cDNA was generated via 5'RACE template switching with UMIs. In over 5 donors, dominant CD3+CD56+NKG2C+ clonotypes ranked among the top 10 CD8+ clonotypes. The CD3+CD56-NKG2C+ fraction of a few donors was also led by these clonotypes. Clones of NKG2C+ T cells that had expanded were of unclear HCMV specificity.

This TCR came from a man aged 45-65 years who received an inactivated influenza vaccine. Sequencing used CD4+ T cells sorted from PBMCs, obtained about 11 days after vaccination.

The CDR3 DNA reads as TGTGCCAGCAGGGAGACCACAGGGGTCGTCGGTCAGCCCCAGCATTTT. Its protein is CASRETTGVVGQPQHF. V gene TRBV5-5 combines with J gene TRBJ1-5; 7 bases match TRBD1. Germline trimming cut 5 bases from V and 6 bases from J; bases unmatched to any gene: 14. Germline CDR1 SGHKS, CDR2 YYEKEE (reference sequence). This CDR3 is 16 amino acids long.